The 22 T cell receptor beta chains in this list originate from one sample, sequenced in a study of OX40 agonist ivuxolimab in advanced cancers. TCRdb's copy holds only in-frame clones and misses some; the assay was immunoSEQ multiplex PCR. The table includes about 59,000 clones, about 87% detected once. Sequencing was performed on CD4+ or CD8+ T cells sorted from blood, taken in a trial of the OX40 agonist ivuxolimab. These receptors were obtained from an adult with an advanced solid tumor such as melanoma, head and neck, liver or kidney cancer.

V usage is TRBV6-6 and J usage is TRBJ1-6, with 7 bases aligning to TRBD1. The CDR3 sequence is 15 residues long. Unmatched junction bases numbered 12, after V lost 8 bases and J lost 8 bases. Germline-derived CDR1 and CDR2 are MNHNY and SVGAGI (reference sequence). The CDR3 protein is CASSPVGQGDSPLHF. In DNA, the CDR3 is TGTGCCAGCTCCCCGGTGGGCCAGGGGGATTCACCCCTCCACTTT.

This clone was counted a single time. V gene TRBV6-5 combines with J gene TRBJ2-7; 7 bases align to TRBD2. The CDR3 has 14 amino acids. The germline CDR1 and CDR2 sequences are MNHEY and SVGAGI. V trimming: 2 bases; J trimming: 3 bases; junction bases outside the gene matches: 4. CDR3 DNA: TGTGCCAGCAGTTACGATAAGCGGGGCTACGAGCAGTACTTC. This sequence encodes CASSYDKRGYEQYF.

The chain has TRBV5-4 and TRBJ2-3, with 10 bases lining up with TRBD2. CDR1 is SGHNT and CDR2 is YYREEE in the germline V gene (reference sequence). V dropped 4 bases and J dropped 1; count of bases not matched to a gene: 3. The CDR3 spans 15 residues. CDR3 amino acids: CASSPGTSGTDTQYF. DNA for the CDR3: TGTGCCAGCAGCCCCGGGACTAGCGGCACAGATACGCAGTATTTT.

The chain couples TRBV6-6 to TRBJ1-3; D is unresolved. The V gene lost 7 bases and the J gene lost 1 base, with 17 bases spanning the gap. The CDR3 runs 16 residues. Germline lookup yields CDR1 MNHNY and CDR2 SVGAGI (reference sequence). CDR3 coding DNA: TGTGCCAGCAACTACCGGGGAGGGCTTTCTGGAAACACCATATATTTT. Encoded protein: CASNYRGGLSGNTIYF.

The J gene is TRBJ2-1, the V gene TRBV19, with no clear D. Trimming removed 10 bases at V and 0 bases at J, with 4 bases between. CDR3 length equals 11 residues. Germline-derived CDR1 and CDR2 are LNHDA and SQIVND (reference sequence). The CDR3 DNA sequence: TGTGCCACCAGCTCCTACAATGAGCAGTTCTTC. As protein: CATSSYNEQFF.

The chain combines TRBV11-1 with TRBJ2-7; D is unresolved. Germline assignment: CDR1 SGHAT and CDR2 FQDESV (reference sequence). Trimming cost V 1 base and J 2 bases, with 12 bases left between them. There are 15 residues in the CDR3. CDR3 amino acids: CASSLDIPAAYEQYF. Written as DNA, the CDR3 is TGTGCCAGCAGCTTAGACATCCCCGCAGCCTACGAGCAGTACTTC. The full variable domain, with the rest looked up from reference TRBV11-1 and TRBJ2-7, is EAEVAQSPRYKITEKSQAVAFWCDPISGHATLYWYRQILGQGPELLVQFQDESVVDDSQLPKDRFSAERLKGVDSTLKIQPAELGDSAMYLCASSLDIPAAYEQYFGPGTRLTVT.

V is TRBV7-9 and J is TRBJ1-2; 10 bases line up with TRBD1. The CDR3 is 14 residues long. Trimming cost V 5 bases and J 4 bases; bases outside gene matches: 4. Looked up from germline, CDR1 is SEHNR and CDR2 is FQNEAQ (reference sequence). The CDR3 reads CASSEDRGSYGYTF. The CDR3 coding sequence is TGTGCCAGCAGCGAGGACAGGGGGTCCTATGGCTACACCTTC.

V gene TRBV7-9 combines with J gene TRBJ2-5; D is perhaps TRBD1 or TRBD2 (5 bases each). The germline V gene encodes CDR1 SEHNR and CDR2 FQNEAQ (reference sequence). Between the trimmed V and J ends, which lost 1 base and 5 bases, there was a span of 14 bases. The CDR3 is made up of 15 amino acids. This CDR3 reads CASSLDGTRDETQYF. CDR3 coding DNA: TGTGCCAGCAGCTTAGATGGGACCCGTGACGAGACCCAGTACTTC.

The genes are TRBV5-4 and TRBJ2-4, with TRBD2 matching 13 bases. This CDR3 has 15 residues. The V segment lost 4 bases and the J segment 7 bases; nucleotides outside the gene matches: 5. CDR1 is SGHNT and CDR2 is YYREEE in the germline V gene (reference sequence). As DNA, the CDR3 is TGTGCCAGCAGCCGACTAGCGGGAGGTGAGAACATTCAGTACTTC. As protein: CASSRLAGGENIQYF.

J is TRBJ2-5 and V is TRBV6-5; 8 bases fit TRBD1. The J call may be in error: the DNA end matches TRBJ2-7 better. In germline, CDR1 is MNHEY, CDR2 SVGAGI. The CDR3 loop spans 14 amino acids. CDR3 amino acids: CASSRQGAGYEQYF. The CDR3 bases are TGTGCCAGCAGCCGCCAGGGGGCGGGCTACGAGCAGTACTTC.

The rearrangement links TRBV11-2 to TRBJ2-5; a weak D match, TRBD2 (5 bases). Germline-derived CDR1 and CDR2 are SGHAT and FQNNGV. V was cut by 2 bases and J by 3 bases, with 13 bases left in between. The CDR3 spans 15 residues. In DNA form, the CDR3 reads TGTGCCAGCAGCTTAATGTCTTGGGGAGAAGAGACCCAGTACTTC. Encoded protein: CASSLMSWGEETQYF.

The J gene is TRBJ1-5, the V gene TRBV10-2; D ambiguous. Germline assignment: CDR1 WSHSY and CDR2 SAAADI. CDR3 length: 13 amino acids. V was trimmed by 3 bases and J by 0 bases, leaving 3 bases between them. The CDR3 sequence is CASSDRSNQPQHF. CDR3 DNA sequence: TGCGCCAGCAGTGACCGTAGCAATCAGCCCCAGCATTTT.

This clone was seen a handful of times. The chain employs TRBV4-2 and TRBJ1-1; D unclear. Germline V CDR1 and CDR2: LGHNA, YNFKEQ. The CDR3 length is 12 residues. Trimming left V 6 bases short and J 9 bases short, with 14 bases between. CDR3 sequence reads: CASSPGPGKAFF. The CDR3, as DNA: TGTGCCAGCAGTCCCGGACCCGGGAAAGCTTTCTTT.

The rearrangement joins TRBV9 to TRBJ2-5; D may be TRBD1 (5 bases). The CDR3 loop spans 16 amino acids. Trimming left V 0 bases short and J 1 base short, with 13 bases between. The germline V gene encodes CDR1 SGDLS and CDR2 YYNGEE. This CDR3 is CASSVGWGAIQETQYF. CDR3 nucleotides: TGTGCCAGCAGCGTAGGGTGGGGCGCCATCCAAGAGACCCAGTACTTC.

The J gene is TRBJ1-3, the V gene TRBV6-6; D uncertain. CDR1 and CDR2 from the germline V gene are MNHNY and SVGAGI (reference sequence). Between the trimmed V and J ends, which lost 8 bases and 0 bases, there was a span of 8 bases. This CDR3 is built from 13 residues. CDR3 bases: TGTGCCAGCGGGCGGAGCTCTGGAAACACCATATATTTT. Its protein product is CASGRSSGNTIYF.

The V call is TRBV19, the J call TRBJ1-4; D perhaps matches TRBD1 (5 bases). This CDR3 has 15 amino acids. V was clipped by 3 bases and J by 7 bases, with 15 bases between them. Per germline, CDR1 LNHDA and CDR2 SQIVND (reference sequence). CDR3 protein: CASSMGRQASEKLFF. The DNA for the CDR3 is TGTGCCAGTAGTATGGGACGCCAGGCGAGTGAAAAACTGTTTTTT. Full variable domain (outside the CDR3, taken from reference TRBV19 and TRBJ1-4): DGGITQSPKYLFRKEGQNVTLSCEQNLNHDAMYWYRQDPGQGLRLIYYSQIVNDFQKGDIAEGYSVSREKKESFPLTVTSAQKNPTAFYLCASSMGRQASEKLFFGSGTQLSVL.

The rearrangement uses TRBV7-9 and TRBJ1-4; 9 nucleotides agree with TRBD1. CDR3 size: 14 residues. Germline V lookup: CDR1 SEHNR, CDR2 FQNEAQ (reference sequence). Trimming removed 5 bases from V and 8 bases from J; junction bases left unmatched: 6. The CDR3 DNA sequence: TGTGCCAGCAGCATCGGACAGGGGTGGGAAAAACTGTTTTTT. Encoded protein: CASSIGQGWEKLFF. The variable domain in full, completed from reference TRBV7-9 and TRBJ1-4, reads DTGVSQNPRHKITKRGQNVTFRCDPISEHNRLYWYRQTLGQGPEFLTYFQNEAQLEKSRLLSDRFSAERPKGSFSTLEIQRTEQGDSAMYLCASSIGQGWEKLFFGSGTQLSVL.

The rearrangement joins TRBV6-1 to TRBJ2-3; TRBD2 matches 7 bases. The CDR3 runs 14 residues. V gave up 7 bases and J gave up 3 bases; unmatched junction bases: 7. Germline V gives CDR1 MNHNS, CDR2 SASEGT. CDR3: CASTRTSLTDTQYF. In DNA, the CDR3 is TGTGCCAGCACAAGGACTAGTCTTACAGATACGCAGTATTTT.

The count of this clone is one. The CDR3 bases are TGTGCCAGCAGCCCCGGCCAACCTTCCTACGAGCAGTACTTC. Its protein is CASSPGQPSYEQYF. The rearrangement uses TRBV2 and TRBJ2-7, with D hard to call. Trimming took off 6 bases at V and 1 base at J, with 13 bases between the two ends. This CDR3 contains 14 residues. Germline loops: CDR1 SNHLY, CDR2 FYNNEI. The full variable domain, its missing parts supplied by reference TRBV2 and TRBJ2-7, is EPEVTQTPSHQVTQMGQEVILRCVPISNHLYFYWYRQILGQKVEFLVSFYNNEISEKSEIFDDQFSVERPDGSNFTLKIRSTKLEDSAMYFCASSPGQPSYEQYFGPGTRLTVT.

The chain employs TRBV2 and TRBJ2-7; 9 positions match TRBD2. V lost 4 bases, J lost 5 bases, and 9 bases stayed unmatched. Germline assignment: CDR1 SNHLY and CDR2 FYNNEI. The CDR3 covers 15 residues. The CDR3 spells CASSGSSGILHEQYF. CDR3 DNA sequence: TGTGCCAGCAGTGGGTCTAGCGGGATTCTCCACGAGCAGTACTTC.

This chain links TRBV7-2 with TRBJ2-3; 9 nucleotides agree with TRBD2. Germline trimming cut 1 base from V and 2 bases from J; bases unmatched to any gene: 4. The CDR3 extends over 16 amino acids. Germline CDR1 reads SGHTA; CDR2 reads FQGNSA. DNA of the CDR3: TGTGCCAGCAGCTTAGAGGCTAGCGGGGTCACAGATACGCAGTATTTT. The encoded protein is CASSLEASGVTDTQYF. Combining the CDR3 with reference TRBV7-2 and TRBJ2-3 gives the whole variable domain GAGVSQSPSNKVTEKGKDVELRCDPISGHTALYWYRQSLGQGLEFLIYFQGNSAPDKSGLPSDRFSAERTGGSVSTLTIQRTQQEDSAVYLCASSLEASGVTDTQYFGPGTRLTVL.

V is TRBV7-9 and J is TRBJ2-5; D could derive from TRBD1 or TRBD2 (5 bases each). The CDR3 is 16 residues long. V was trimmed by 0 bases and J by 5 bases, leaving 16 bases between them. Germline CDR1 and CDR2: SEHNR and FQNEAQ (reference sequence). In nucleotides, the CDR3 is TGTGCCAGCAGCTTAGCCGGGACCCCGGATCGGGAGACCCAGTACTTC. It specifies CASSLAGTPDRETQYF.